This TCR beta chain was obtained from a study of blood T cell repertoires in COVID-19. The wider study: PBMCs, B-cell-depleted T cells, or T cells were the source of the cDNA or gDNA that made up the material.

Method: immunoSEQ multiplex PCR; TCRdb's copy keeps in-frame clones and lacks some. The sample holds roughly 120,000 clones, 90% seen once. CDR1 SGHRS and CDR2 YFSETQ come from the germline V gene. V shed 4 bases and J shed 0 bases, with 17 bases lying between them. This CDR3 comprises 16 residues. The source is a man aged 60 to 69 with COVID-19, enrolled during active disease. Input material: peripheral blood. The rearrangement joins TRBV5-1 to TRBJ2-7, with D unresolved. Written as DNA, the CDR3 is TGCGCCAGCAGCCCGGCTAGGCGACTCCTCTCCTACGAGCAGTACTTC. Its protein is CASSPARRLLSYEQYF.